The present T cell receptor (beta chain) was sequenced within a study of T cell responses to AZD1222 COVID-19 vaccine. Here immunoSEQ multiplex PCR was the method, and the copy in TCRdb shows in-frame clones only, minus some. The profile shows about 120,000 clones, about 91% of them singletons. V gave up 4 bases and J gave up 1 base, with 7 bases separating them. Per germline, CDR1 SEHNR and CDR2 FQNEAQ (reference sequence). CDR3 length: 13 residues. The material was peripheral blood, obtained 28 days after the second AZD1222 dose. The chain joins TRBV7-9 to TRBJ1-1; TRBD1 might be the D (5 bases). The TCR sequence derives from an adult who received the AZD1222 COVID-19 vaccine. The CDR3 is CASSSQGNTEAFF. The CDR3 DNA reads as TGTGCCAGCAGCTCCCAGGGGAACACTGAAGCTTTCTTT.